The sequence of this T cell receptor (beta chain) was determined in a study of T cells in women clearing cervical HPV infection. Findings of the study overall: CIN3+ cases had significantly higher TCR repertoire richness than controls, but evenness did not differ.

Notes on this clone: Its antigen is not known. The CDR3 is cut off 3 residues early in the read; its end comes from the germline J gene.

All participants had a single incident cervical HPV16 infection, and prevalent HPV16 infections were excluded. This CDR3 has 13 amino acids. CDR1 is LNHDA and CDR2 is SQIVND in the germline V gene (reference sequence). Trimming removed 7 bases from V and 2 bases from J, with 12 bases in between. TCRdb keeps only in-frame clones here, not all; method: immunoSEQ multiplex PCR. Its table records 35,000 to 45,000 clones. This sequence was found in a woman between 18 and 75 years old with a cervical HPV16 infection that either progressed to CIN3+ or cleared (not recorded which). The chain carries TRBV19 and TRBJ2-7; D gene ambiguous. Sequencing was done on a sample of blood buffy coat. The CDR3 sequence is CASKENFAYEQYF. CDR3 DNA (partial): TGTGCCAGTAAAGAGAACTTCGCCTACGAG.